This T cell receptor beta chain was identified during a study of OX40 agonist ivuxolimab in advanced cancers. Turning to the study itself: From roughly 23 to 90 years was the age range, with a mean of around 54 years, and about 83% were male. Findings and caveats of the study: At 0.1 to 3.0 mg/kg and by week 6, CD4+ and CD8+ T cells in the blood had expanded clonally.

As concerns this clone: The antigen is undetermined.

CDR1 is SNHLY and CDR2 is FYNNEI in the germline V gene. This CDR3 is 14 amino acids long. Trimming shortened V by 4 bases and J by 0 bases, and 10 bases separated the two germline ends. Enrollment shut out patients with autoimmune disease history or systemic immunosuppression. Blood sampling was done at baseline, cycle 4 day 1, and cycle 7 day 1. Assay used: immunoSEQ multiplex PCR; TCRdb lists only in-frame clones, some missing. Of over 45,000 clones listed, around 89% were seen once; the top ten hold roughly 31%. This TCR was recovered from an adult with an advanced solid tumor such as melanoma, head and neck, liver or kidney cancer. Source: CD4+ or CD8+ T cells sorted from blood, taken in a trial of the OX40 agonist ivuxolimab. The chain carries TRBV2 and TRBJ2-7; the D gene is possibly TRBD2 (5 bases). The CDR3 here is CASSGWEPSYEQYF. CDR3 bases: TGTGCCAGCAGTGGGTGGGAGCCCTCCTACGAGCAGTACTTC.